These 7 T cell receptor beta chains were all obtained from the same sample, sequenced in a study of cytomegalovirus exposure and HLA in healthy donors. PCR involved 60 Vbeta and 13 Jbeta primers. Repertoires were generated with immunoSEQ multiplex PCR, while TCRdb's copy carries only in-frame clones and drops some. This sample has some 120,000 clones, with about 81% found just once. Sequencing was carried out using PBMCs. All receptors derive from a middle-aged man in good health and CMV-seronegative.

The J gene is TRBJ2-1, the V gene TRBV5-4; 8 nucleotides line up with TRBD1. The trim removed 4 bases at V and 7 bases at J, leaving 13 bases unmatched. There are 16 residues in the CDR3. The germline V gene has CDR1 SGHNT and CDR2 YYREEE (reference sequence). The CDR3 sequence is CASSLGQAWGSNEQFF. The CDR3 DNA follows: TGTGCCAGCAGCCTGGGACAGGCCTGGGGGTCGAATGAGCAGTTCTTC.

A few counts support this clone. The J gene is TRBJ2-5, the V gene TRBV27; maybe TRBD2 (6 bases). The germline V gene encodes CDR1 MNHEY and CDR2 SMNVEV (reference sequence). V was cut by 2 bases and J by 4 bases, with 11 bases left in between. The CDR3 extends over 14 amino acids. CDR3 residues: CASSLGGLGETQYF. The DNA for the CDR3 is TGTGCCAGCAGTTTAGGAGGGCTTGGAGAGACCCAGTACTTC.

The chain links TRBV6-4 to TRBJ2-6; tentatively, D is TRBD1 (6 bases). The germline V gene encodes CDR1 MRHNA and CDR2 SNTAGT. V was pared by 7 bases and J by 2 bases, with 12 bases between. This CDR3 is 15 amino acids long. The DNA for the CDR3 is TGTGCCAGCAACCGGGCAGGGGCTGGGGCCAACGTCCTGACTTTC. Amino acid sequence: CASNRAGAGANVLTF.

CDR3 coding DNA: TGCGCCAGCAGCCTAGGGACAGGGGTCACTGAAGCTTTCTTT. It yields the protein CASSLGTGVTEAFF. This chain links TRBV5-1 with TRBJ1-1; 10 bases map to TRBD1. Germline CDR1 SGHRS, CDR2 YFSETQ. CDR3 length: 14 residues. V shed 4 bases, J shed 4 bases, and the junction held 4 bases outside the gene matches. The variable domain in full, with the rest retrieved from reference TRBV5-1 and TRBJ1-1, is KAGVTQTPRYLIKTRGQQVTLSCSPISGHRSVSWYQQTPGQGLQFLFEYFSETQRNKGNFPGRFSGRQFSNSRSEMNVSTLELGDSALYLCASSLGTGVTEAFFGQGTRLTVV.

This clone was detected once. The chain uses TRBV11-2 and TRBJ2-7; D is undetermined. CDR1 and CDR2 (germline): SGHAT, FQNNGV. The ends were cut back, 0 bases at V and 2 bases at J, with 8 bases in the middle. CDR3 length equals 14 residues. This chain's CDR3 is CASSLEASPYEQYF. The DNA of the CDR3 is TGTGCCAGCAGCTTAGAGGCTAGTCCCTACGAGCAGTACTTC.

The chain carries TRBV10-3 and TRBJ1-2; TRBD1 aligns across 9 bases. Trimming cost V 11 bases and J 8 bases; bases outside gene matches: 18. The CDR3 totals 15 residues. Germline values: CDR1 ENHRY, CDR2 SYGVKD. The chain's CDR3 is CAVNSGQGVFSGYTF. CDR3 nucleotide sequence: TGTGCCGTCAACTCGGGACAGGGAGTTTTTAGCGGCTACACCTTC.

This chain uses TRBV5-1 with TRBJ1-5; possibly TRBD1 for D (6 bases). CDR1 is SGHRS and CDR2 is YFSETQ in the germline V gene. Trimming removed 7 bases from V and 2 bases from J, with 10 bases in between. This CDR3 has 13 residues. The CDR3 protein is CASSPGGNQPQHF. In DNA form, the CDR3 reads TGCGCCAGCTCCCCAGGGGGCAATCAGCCCCAGCATTTT.